This TCR beta chain stems from a study of tumor and adjacent non-tumor tissue in lung cancer. V gave up 3 bases and J gave up 4 bases, with 12 bases separating them. This CDR3 has 13 residues. Germline V gene lookup returns CDR1 SQVTM and CDR2 ANQGSEA. The template was RNA from unsorted bulk tissue. TCRbeta libraries were built with three rounds of nested PCR, modified from ARM-PCR. TCRdb itself ran the multiplex PCR reads through MiXCR, one entry per CDR3 protein. This table has about 68,000 distinct CDR3 sequences, 60% appearing once. This clonotype was counted many times. The rearrangement uses TRBV29-1 and TRBJ2-5; TRBD1 is a possible D gene (6 bases). The TCR comes from a man aged 50 or older with non-small cell lung cancer. The sample was lung tumor tissue. CDR3 sequence reads: CSVDQGTGETQYF. The CDR3 DNA reads TGCAGCGTTGACCAGGGGACGGGAGAGACCCAGTACTTC.